Reported below is one T cell receptor (beta chain). Only in-frame clones appear in the TCRdb table, and some are missing; sequencing was by immunoSEQ multiplex PCR. Here the sample spans tens of thousands of clones, under 95% being singletons. The data were obtained in a study of blood T cell repertoires in COVID-19. Overall study: The samples span acute and convalescent COVID-19 from the United States, Italy and Spain. Sources were T cells, B-cell-depleted T cells, or PBMCs; the material itself was cDNA or gDNA.

The CDR3 length is 14 residues. The germline V gene encodes CDR1 KGHSH and CDR2 LQKENI. Trimming stripped 6 bases from V and 0 bases from J, with 11 bases between. The TCR sequence derives from a man aged 55 to 69 with acute or convalescent COVID-19. Sequencing was performed on peripheral blood. The J gene is TRBJ1-1, the V gene TRBV18, with D hard to call. The CDR3 is CASSPLAMNTEAFF. The CDR3 region has the DNA TGTGCCAGCTCGCCGTTAGCTATGAACACTGAAGCTTTCTTT.